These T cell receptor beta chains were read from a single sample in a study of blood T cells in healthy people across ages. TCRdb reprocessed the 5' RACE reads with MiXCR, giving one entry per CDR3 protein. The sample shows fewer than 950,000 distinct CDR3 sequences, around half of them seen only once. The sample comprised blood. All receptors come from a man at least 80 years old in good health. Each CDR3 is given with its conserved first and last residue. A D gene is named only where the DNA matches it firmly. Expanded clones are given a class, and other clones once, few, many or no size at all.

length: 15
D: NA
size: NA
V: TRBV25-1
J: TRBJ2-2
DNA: TGTGCCAGCAGTGAATTCAACAGGCGCACCGGGGAGCTGTTTTTT
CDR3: CASSEFNRRTGELFF

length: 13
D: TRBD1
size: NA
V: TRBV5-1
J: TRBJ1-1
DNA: TGCGCCAGCAGCTTGGGGGACAGGGAGGGGGCTTTCTTT
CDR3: CASSLGDREGAFF

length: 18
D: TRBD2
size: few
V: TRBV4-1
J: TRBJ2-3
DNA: TGCGCCAGCAGCCAAGGGTCTGGTAGCGGGAGAGGGGGAAGATACGCGTATTTT
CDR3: CASSQGSGSGRGGRYAYF

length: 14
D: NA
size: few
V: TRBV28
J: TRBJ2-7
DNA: TGTGCCAGCAGTCCCGGGACGGGCTACTACGAGCAGTACTTC
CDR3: CASSPGTGYYEQYF

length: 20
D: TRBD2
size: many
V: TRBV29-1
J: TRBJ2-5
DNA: TGCAGCGTTCTCACCCAAGTGGGGATTCGGGGGACTAGCGGACACAATGAGCAGTACTTC
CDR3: CSVLTQVGIRGTSGHNEQYF

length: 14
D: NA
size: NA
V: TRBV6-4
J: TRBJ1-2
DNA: TGTGCCAGCAGTGACTCGTATCTGGGGTGTGGCTACACCTTC
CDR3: CASSDSYLGCGYTF

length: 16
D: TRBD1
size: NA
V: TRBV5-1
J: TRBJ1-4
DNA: TGCGCCAGCAGCGCCGGGGTACAGGGGCTTAATGAAAAACTGTTTTTT
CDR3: CASSAGVQGLNEKLFF

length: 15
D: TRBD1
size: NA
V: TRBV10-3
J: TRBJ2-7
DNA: TGTGCCATCAGTGAAGGACAGGGGAGGGTTAACGAGCAGTACTTC
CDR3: CAISEGQGRVNEQYF

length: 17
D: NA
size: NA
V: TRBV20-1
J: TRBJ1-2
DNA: TGCAGTGCTAGAGCGTATCATGGACACACGGGTCGGGGTGGCTACACCTTC
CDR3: CSARAYHGHTGRGGYTF

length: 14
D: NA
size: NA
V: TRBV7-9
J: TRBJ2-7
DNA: TGTGCCAACAGCTCGGGTGCTAGGGGAGGTGAGCAGTACTTC
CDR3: CANSSGARGGEQYF

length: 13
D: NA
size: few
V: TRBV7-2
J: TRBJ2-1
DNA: TGTGCCAGCAGTCAACCCCACGCCAATGAGCAGTTCTTC
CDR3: CASSQPHANEQFF

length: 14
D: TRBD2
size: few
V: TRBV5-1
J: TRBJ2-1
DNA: TGCGCCAGCAGCTTGGCCCAGCGGGAGGGTAAGCAGTTCTTC
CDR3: CASSLAQREGKQFF

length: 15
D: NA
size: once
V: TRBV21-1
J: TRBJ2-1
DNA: TGTGCCAGCTGGGGGGGAGAGAGCTCCTACAATGAGCAGTTCTTC
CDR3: CASWGGESSYNEQFF

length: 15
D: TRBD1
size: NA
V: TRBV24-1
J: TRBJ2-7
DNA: TGTGCCACCAGTGCCACGGACAGGGGGCTCTACGAGCAGTACTTC
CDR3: CATSATDRGLYEQYF

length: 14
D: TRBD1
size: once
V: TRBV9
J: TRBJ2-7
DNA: TGTGCCAGCAGCGTAGGACAGGGAATTGGCGAGCAGTACTTC
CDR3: CASSVGQGIGEQYF

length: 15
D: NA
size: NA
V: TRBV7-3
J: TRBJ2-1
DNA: TGTGCCAGCAGCCCCAGAGGGGACCACGGGGGTGAGCAGTTCTTC
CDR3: CASSPRGDHGGEQFF

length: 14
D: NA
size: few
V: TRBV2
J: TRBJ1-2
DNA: TGTGCCAGCAGTGAATTCGGAGGGACGGACGGCTACACCTTC
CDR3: CASSEFGGTDGYTF